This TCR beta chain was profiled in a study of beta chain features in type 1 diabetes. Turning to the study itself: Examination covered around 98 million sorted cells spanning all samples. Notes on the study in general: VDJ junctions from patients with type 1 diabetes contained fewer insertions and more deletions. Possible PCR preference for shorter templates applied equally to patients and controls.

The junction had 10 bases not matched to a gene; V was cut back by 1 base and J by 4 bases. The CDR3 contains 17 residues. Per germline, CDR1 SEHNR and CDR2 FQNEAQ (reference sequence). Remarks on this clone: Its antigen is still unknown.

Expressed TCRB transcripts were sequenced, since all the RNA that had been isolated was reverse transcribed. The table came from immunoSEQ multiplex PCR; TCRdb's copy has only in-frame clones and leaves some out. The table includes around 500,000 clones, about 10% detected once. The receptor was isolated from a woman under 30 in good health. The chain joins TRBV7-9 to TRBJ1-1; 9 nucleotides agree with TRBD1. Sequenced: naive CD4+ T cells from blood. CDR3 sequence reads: CASSLGAPGQGTTEAFF. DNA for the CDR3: TGTGCCAGCAGCTTAGGGGCCCCGGGACAGGGAACCACTGAAGCTTTCTTT.